This TCR beta chain is from a study of regulatory T cells in long-lasting Graves disease. This clonotype was counted many times. Time point here: newly diagnosed GD, antithyroid drugs for less than 3 months. PBMCs were the source of the RNA used for TCR sequencing. According to the study, TCR beta libraries were built with iRepertoire HTBI primers and CDR3-region Arm-PCR. MiXCR was run by TCRdb on the multiplex PCR reads, yielding one entry per CDR3 protein. Of approximately 540,000 distinct CDR3 sequences listed, 12% are singletons. There are 13 residues in the CDR3. The germline V gene has CDR1 LNHNV and CDR2 YYDKDF (reference sequence). Trimming cost V 0 bases and J 7 bases, with 6 bases left between them. This same sample was also part of a study on T cells in Graves' hyperthyroidism and ophthalmopathy. That paper adds: Diagnoses rested on clinical symptoms, serum thyroxine and TRAb, thyroid ultrasound and orbital computed tomography.

V usage is TRBV15 and J usage is TRBJ2-2; D is perhaps TRBD1 (5 bases). Sequenced material: peripheral blood mononuclear cells (PBMCs), taken at new diagnosis, from a patient treated with antithyroid drugs. The receptor's source is a woman between 25 and 40 years old with Graves disease. The CDR3 nucleotides read TGTGCCACCAGCAGAGATCAGGGCGGGGAGCTGTTTTTT. Translation: CATSRDQGGELFF. The variable domain in full, with the rest retrieved from reference TRBV15 and TRBJ2-2, is DAMVIQNPRYQVTQFGKPVTLSCSQTLNHNVMYWYQQKSSQAPKLLFHYYDKDFNNEADTPDNFQSRRPNTSFCFLDIRSPGLGDTAMYLCATSRDQGGELFFGEGSRLTVL.